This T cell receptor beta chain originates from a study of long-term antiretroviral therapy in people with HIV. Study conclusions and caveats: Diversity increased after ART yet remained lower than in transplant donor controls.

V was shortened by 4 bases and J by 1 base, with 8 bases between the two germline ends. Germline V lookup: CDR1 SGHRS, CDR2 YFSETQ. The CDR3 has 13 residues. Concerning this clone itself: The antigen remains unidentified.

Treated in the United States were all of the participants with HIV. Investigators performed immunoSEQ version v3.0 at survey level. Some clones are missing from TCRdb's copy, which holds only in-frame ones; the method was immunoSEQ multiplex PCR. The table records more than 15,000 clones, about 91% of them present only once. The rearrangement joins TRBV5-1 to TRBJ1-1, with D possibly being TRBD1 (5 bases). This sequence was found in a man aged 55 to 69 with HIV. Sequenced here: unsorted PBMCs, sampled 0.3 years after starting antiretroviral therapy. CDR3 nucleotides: TGCGCCAGCAGCACCAGGGCGAACACTGAAGCTTTCTTT. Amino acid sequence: CASSTRANTEAFF. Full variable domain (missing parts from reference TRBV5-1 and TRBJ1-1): KAGVTQTPRYLIKTRGQQVTLSCSPISGHRSVSWYQQTPGQGLQFLFEYFSETQRNKGNFPGRFSGRQFSNSRSEMNVSTLELGDSALYLCASSTRANTEAFFGQGTRLTVV.